This TCR beta chain comes out of a study of cytomegalovirus exposure and HLA in healthy donors. In its sample, this clone was seen once. The antigen remains undetermined. Study-level findings and limits: The authors confirmed in vitro that a few CMV-associated chains were specific for CMV antigens.

13 Jbeta primers and 60 Vbeta primers were used for the PCR. Sequencing used immunoSEQ multiplex PCR; TCRdb keeps in-frame clones, though not all of them. The sample has around 92,000 clones, 65% to 85% seen once. The CDR3 covers 13 residues. The germline CDR1 and CDR2 sequences are SGHDT and YYEEEE. V dropped 5 bases and J dropped 0 bases, with 8 bases sitting between them. The sequence came from a woman between 65 and 79 years old in good health and CMV-seropositive. The sample taken for sequencing was PBMCs. The rearrangement links TRBV5-6 to TRBJ1-1; D unresolved. This chain's CDR3 is CASSGQLNTEAFF. For the CDR3, the DNA is TGTGCCAGCAGTGGGCAGTTGAACACTGAAGCTTTCTTT. Full variable domain (rest looked up from reference TRBV5-6 and TRBJ1-1): DAGVTQSPTHLIKTRGQQVTLRCSPKSGHDTVSWYQQALGQGPQFIFQYYEEEERQRGNFPDRFSGHQFPNYSSELNVNALLLGDSALYLCASSGQLNTEAFFGQGTRLTVV.